These 16 T cell receptor beta chains originate from one sample sequenced in a study of blood T cell repertoires in COVID-19. Generated by immunoSEQ multiplex PCR, the TCRdb table keeps only in-frame clones and is missing some. The table records a few hundred thousand clones, 75% to 90% of them present only once. Sequencing used PBMCs or T cells enriched from blood (not recorded which). The receptors come from a man under 40 who had recovered from COVID-19.

V gene TRBV24-1 combines with J gene TRBJ2-7; perhaps TRBD1 as D (5 bases). CDR1 KGHDR and CDR2 SFDVKD come from the germline V gene. V dropped 6 bases and J dropped 5 bases, with 13 bases sitting between them. The CDR3 consists of 13 residues. CDR3: CATSFMSGNEQYF. The DNA of the CDR3 is TGTGCCACCAGTTTCATGTCAGGGAACGAGCAGTACTTC.

The J gene is TRBJ2-5, the V gene TRBV10-1; D is uncertain. CDR1 is WNHNN, CDR2 SYGVQD, per germline (reference sequence). V dropped 3 bases and J dropped 2 bases, with 7 bases sitting between them. The CDR3 is 13 residues long. DNA for the CDR3: TGCGCCAGCAGTGATCCAGGTCAAGAGACCCAGTACTTC. It codes for CASSDPGQETQYF.

The rearrangement links TRBV5-1 to TRBJ2-4, with 7 bases aligning to TRBD1. The CDR3 is 14 residues long. V shed 4 bases and J 5 bases; nucleotides not matched to a gene: 6. In germline, CDR1 is SGHRS, CDR2 YFSETQ. As DNA, the CDR3 is TGCGCCAGCAGCACAACAGGGGATGAAAACATTCAGTACTTC. It is translated as CASSTTGDENIQYF. The variable domain in full, with the rest retrieved from reference TRBV5-1 and TRBJ2-4, is KAGVTQTPRYLIKTRGQQVTLSCSPISGHRSVSWYQQTPGQGLQFLFEYFSETQRNKGNFPGRFSGRQFSNSRSEMNVSTLELGDSALYLCASSTTGDENIQYFGAGTRLSVL.

The gene calls are TRBV29-1 and TRBJ1-1, with 7 nucleotides matching TRBD1. The CDR3 is 15 residues long. V gave up 3 bases and J gave up 4 bases; unmatched junction bases: 11. Germline loops: CDR1 SQVTM, CDR2 ANQGSEA. CDR3 bases: TGCAGCGTTGAGGGCAGGGGGAACGTAGCCACTGAAGCTTTCTTT. Its protein is CSVEGRGNVATEAFF.

The gene calls are TRBV5-1 and TRBJ1-6; D may be TRBD1 (5 bases). The CDR3 has 14 residues. V lost 5 bases to trimming and J lost 5 bases, with 11 bases between them. Germline assignment: CDR1 SGHRS and CDR2 YFSETQ. The CDR3, as DNA: TGCGCCAGCAGTAAAGCAGGGAATAATTCACCCCTCCACTTT. Translated, it gives CASSKAGNNSPLHF.

V and J are TRBV19 and TRBJ2-5, with a weak D call TRBD1 (6 bases). The V gene's germline CDR1 is LNHDA and CDR2 SQIVND (reference sequence). The CDR3 is 15 amino acids. Trimming removed 3 bases from V and 5 bases from J, with 16 bases in between. The CDR3: CASSIFVSTGETQYF. CDR3 in DNA: TGTGCCAGTAGTATCTTCGTCAGCACAGGGGAGACCCAGTACTTC.

The chain carries TRBV5-1 and TRBJ1-4, with a tentative D call TRBD1 (6 bases). The CDR3 is made up of 16 amino acids. In germline, CDR1 is SGHRS, CDR2 YFSETQ. Trimming shortened V by 4 bases and J by 0 bases, and 13 bases separated the two germline ends. CDR3 in amino acids: CASSMDSHATNEKLFF. CDR3 nucleotide sequence: TGCGCCAGCAGCATGGACAGCCATGCAACTAATGAAAAACTGTTTTTT.

V usage is TRBV4-1 and J usage is TRBJ2-3, with 10 bases aligning to TRBD2. The CDR3 is 19 amino acids. V lost 0 bases, J lost 2 bases, and 11 bases stayed unmatched. Germline V gene data show CDR1 as MGHRA and CDR2 as YSYEKL. The CDR3 sequence: CASSQDRASGGKYTDTQYF. Here the CDR3 DNA reads TGCGCCAGCAGCCAAGACCGGGCTAGCGGGGGAAAGTACACAGATACGCAGTATTTT.

This rearrangement joins TRBV6-5 to TRBJ2-7; TRBD1 aligns across 9 bases. J lost 4 bases, V lost 8 bases, and 9 bases had no gene match. The CDR3 has 14 residues. The germline V gene encodes CDR1 MNHEY and CDR2 SVGAGI. The CDR3 DNA sequence: TGTGCCAGCGGGTTACAGGGGGCTGATTACGAGCAGTACTTC. The encoded protein is CASGLQGADYEQYF.

The genes are TRBV7-9 and TRBJ2-7, with 7 bases that match TRBD1. The V gene's germline CDR1 is SEHNR and CDR2 FQNEAQ (reference sequence). The CDR3 sequence is 14 residues long. With V trimmed by 4 bases and J by 3 bases, 6 bases remained unmatched. CDR3 nucleotides: TGTGCCAGCAGCTATAGGACAGGAGTCTACGAGCAGTACTTC. This translates into CASSYRTGVYEQYF.

This sequence joins TRBV11-2 and TRBJ2-7; 11 bases are a match to TRBD2. This CDR3 has 15 residues. Germline CDR1 reads SGHAT; CDR2 reads FQNNGV. The junction had 5 bases not matched to a gene; V was cut back by 5 bases and J by 2 bases. The CDR3 bases are TGTGCCAGCAGCACGACTAGCGGGGTGCCCTACGAGCAGTACTTC. Protein product: CASSTTSGVPYEQYF.

The chain joins TRBV6-5 to TRBJ1-3; D remains unclear. V lost 2 bases to trimming and J lost 4 bases, with 15 bases between them. This CDR3 has 16 amino acids. CDR1 is MNHEY, CDR2 SVGAGI, per germline. The CDR3 is CASSYHGEGPGNTIYF. DNA for the CDR3: TGTGCCAGCAGTTACCACGGCGAGGGCCCGGGAAACACCATATATTTT.

CDR3 loop: CASSQPGQGDYTEAFF. CDR3 nucleotide sequence: TGTGCCAGCAGCCAACCGGGACAGGGGGACTACACTGAAGCTTTCTTT. J is TRBJ1-1 and V is TRBV14; 11 bases align to TRBD1. Germline lookup yields CDR1 SGHDN and CDR2 FVKESK. The V and J ends lost 2 bases and 3 bases, in that order; junction bases with no gene match: 5. The CDR3 loop spans 16 amino acids.

This chain joins TRBV9 and TRBJ2-1; 11 bases map to TRBD2. Trimming removed 6 bases from V and 4 bases from J; junction bases left unmatched: 6. Germline V CDR1 and CDR2: SGDLS, YYNGEE. The CDR3 has 15 amino acids. CDR3 loop: CASTSTSGAYNEQFF. CDR3 in DNA: TGTGCCAGCACCTCGACTAGCGGGGCTTACAATGAGCAGTTCTTC.

V gene TRBV6-5 combines with J gene TRBJ1-2; 7 bases line up with TRBD1. V shed 6 bases, J shed 8 bases, and the junction held 9 bases outside the gene matches. CDR1 is MNHEY, CDR2 SVGAGI, per germline. CDR3 length equals 13 residues. CDR3 protein: CASRTGEAGGYTF. Written as DNA, the CDR3 is TGTGCCAGCAGAACAGGGGAGGCCGGGGGCTACACCTTC.

This chain connects TRBV11-3 to TRBJ1-6; 10 bases align to TRBD1. Looked up from germline, CDR1 is SGHNT and CDR2 is YENEEA. Germline trimming cut 4 bases from V and 8 bases from J; bases unmatched to any gene: 8. The CDR3 totals 16 residues. The CDR3 loop reads CASSSPGTGADSPLHF. CDR3 DNA: TGTGCCAGCAGCTCCCCCGGGACAGGGGCTGATTCACCCCTCCACTTT.